This TCR beta chain appears in the sequencing data of a study of blood T cell repertoires in COVID-19. At the level of the study: T cells, B-cell-depleted T cells, or PBMCs supplied cDNA or gDNA.

Germline CDR1 reads MGHDK; CDR2 reads SYGVNS. This CDR3 comprises 15 residues. V lost 4 bases, J lost 5 bases, and 4 bases stayed unmatched. Per the original data handling: Amplification of reference gene primers provided the estimated nucleated cell counts. Assay: immunoSEQ multiplex PCR; the TCRdb copy retains only in-frame clones and omits some. Clonal size and the V and J genes are those of that table, whereas D and trimming came from the DNA. The sample records 320,000 or so clones, more than 75% being singletons. Recruitment covered 20 to 25 US areas and drew participants whose ages spanned about 18 to 90 years. Participant reports of clinical history set cohort assignment.

The chain recombines TRBV25-1 with TRBJ1-6, with TRBD1 matching over 8 bases. The TCR sequence derives from a woman aged 25 to 45 who had recovered from COVID-19. Input material: PBMCs or T cells enriched from blood (not recorded which). Written as DNA, the CDR3 is TGTGCCAGCAGTGGACAGACAGGGGATAATTCACCCCTCCACTTT. It yields the protein CASSGQTGDNSPLHF.